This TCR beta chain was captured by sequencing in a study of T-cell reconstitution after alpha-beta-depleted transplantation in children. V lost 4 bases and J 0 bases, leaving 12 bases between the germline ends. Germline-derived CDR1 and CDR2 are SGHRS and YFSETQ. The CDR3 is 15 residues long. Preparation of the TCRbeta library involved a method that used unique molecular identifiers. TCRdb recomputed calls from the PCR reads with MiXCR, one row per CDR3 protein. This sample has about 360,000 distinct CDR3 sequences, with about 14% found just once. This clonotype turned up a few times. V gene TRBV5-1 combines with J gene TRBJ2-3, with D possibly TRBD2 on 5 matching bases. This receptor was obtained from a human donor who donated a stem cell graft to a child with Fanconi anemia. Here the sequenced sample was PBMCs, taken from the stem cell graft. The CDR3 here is CASSTGLLSTDTQYF. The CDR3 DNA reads TGCGCCAGCAGCACTGGACTGCTTAGCACAGATACGCAGTATTTT.